These T cell receptor beta chains were read from a single sample in a study of blood T cell repertoires in COVID-19. Profiled with immunoSEQ multiplex PCR; TCRdb holds only in-frame clones, not every one. The table includes 300,000 to 350,000 clones, about 90% detected once. Sequencing input: PBMCs or T cells enriched from blood (not recorded which). All receptors derive from a woman aged 30 to 39 who had recovered from COVID-19. Both conserved end residues are part of each CDR3. A D gene is named only where the DNA matches it firmly. Only part of the rows carry a size: once, few, many, or a class if the clone is expanded.

j_gene: TRBJ2-2
v_gene: TRBV18
d_gene: NA
abundance: NA
CDR3nt: TGTGCCAGCTCGAGTAACACCGGGGAGCTGTTTTTT
CDR3aa: CASSSNTGELFF

j_gene: TRBJ2-2
v_gene: TRBV3-1/TRBV3-2
d_gene: TRBD1
abundance: NA
CDR3nt: TGTGCCAGCAGCCGACCAGGGGGACATAACACCGGGGAGCTGTTTTTT
CDR3aa: CASSRPGGHNTGELFF

j_gene: TRBJ1-5
v_gene: TRBV5-4
d_gene: NA
abundance: few
CDR3nt: TGTGCCAGCAGCTTGGATACAAGTCAGCCCCAGCATTTT
CDR3aa: CASSLDTSQPQHF

j_gene: TRBJ2-3
v_gene: TRBV4-1
d_gene: TRBD2
abundance: NA
CDR3nt: TGCGCCAGCAGTCTAGCTTACGGGGCGCGGGGGGAAGATACGCAGTATTTT
CDR3aa: CASSLAYGARGEDTQYF

j_gene: TRBJ2-7
v_gene: TRBV16
d_gene: TRBD1
abundance: NA
CDR3nt: TGTGCCAGCAGCCAATTCGTTCGGGACAGGACAACCTACGAGCAGTACTTC
CDR3aa: CASSQFVRDRTTYEQYF

j_gene: TRBJ1-6
v_gene: TRBV27
d_gene: NA
abundance: NA
CDR3nt: TGTGCCAGCAGCACGCAGGGGAGTTCACCCCTCCACTTT
CDR3aa: CASSTQGSSPLHF

j_gene: TRBJ2-2
v_gene: TRBV10-3
d_gene: TRBD1
abundance: NA
CDR3nt: TGTGCCATCAGTGCTCGACAGGGTCGGAACACCGGGGAGCTGTTTTTT
CDR3aa: CAISARQGRNTGELFF

j_gene: TRBJ1-1
v_gene: TRBV6-2/TRBV6-3
d_gene: NA
abundance: NA
CDR3nt: TGTGCCAGCAGTGCTTCTCAGGTCAGTGAAGCTTTCTTT
CDR3aa: CASSASQVSEAFF

j_gene: TRBJ1-6
v_gene: TRBV30
d_gene: NA
abundance: NA
CDR3nt: TGTGCCTGGAGTGTATTTGTCCATTTCCCCCTCCACTTT
CDR3aa: CAWSVFVHFPLHF

j_gene: TRBJ1-2
v_gene: TRBV18
d_gene: NA
abundance: NA
CDR3nt: TGTGCCAGCTCACCGGGGCAGGGATATGGCTACACCTTC
CDR3aa: CASSPGQGYGYTF

j_gene: TRBJ1-2
v_gene: TRBV19
d_gene: NA
abundance: once
CDR3nt: TGTGCCAGTAGTATAGATGGAACAGGACAACTTTTTAGCTACACCTTC
CDR3aa: CASSIDGTGQLFSYTF

j_gene: TRBJ2-3
v_gene: TRBV6-5
d_gene: NA
abundance: NA
CDR3nt: TGTGCCAGCAGTTACACAGGGAGCACAGATACGCAGTATTTT
CDR3aa: CASSYTGSTDTQYF

j_gene: TRBJ1-6
v_gene: TRBV2
d_gene: NA
abundance: NA
CDR3nt: TGTGCCAGCAGGAGGACAGTTAATAATTCACCCCTCCACTTT
CDR3aa: CASRRTVNNSPLHF